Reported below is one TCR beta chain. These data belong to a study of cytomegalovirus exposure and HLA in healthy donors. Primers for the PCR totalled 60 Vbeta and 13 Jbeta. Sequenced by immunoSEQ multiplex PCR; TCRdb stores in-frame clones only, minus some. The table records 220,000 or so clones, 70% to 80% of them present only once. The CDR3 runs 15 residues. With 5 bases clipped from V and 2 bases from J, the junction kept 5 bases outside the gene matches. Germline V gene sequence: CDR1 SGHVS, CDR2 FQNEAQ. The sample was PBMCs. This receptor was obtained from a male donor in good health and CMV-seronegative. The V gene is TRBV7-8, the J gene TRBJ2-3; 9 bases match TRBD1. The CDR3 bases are TGTGCCAGCAGCCAGGGACAGGGAAACACAGATACGCAGTATTTT. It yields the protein CASSQGQGNTDTQYF.